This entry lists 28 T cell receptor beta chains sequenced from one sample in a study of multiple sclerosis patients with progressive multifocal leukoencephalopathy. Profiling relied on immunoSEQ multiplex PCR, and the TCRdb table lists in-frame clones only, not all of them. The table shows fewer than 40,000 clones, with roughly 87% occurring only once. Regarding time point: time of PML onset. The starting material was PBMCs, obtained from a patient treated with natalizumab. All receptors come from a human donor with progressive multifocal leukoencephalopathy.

CDR3 nucleotide sequence: TGTGCCAGCAGCTCGGAACCGCAGTCTTTCACCGGGGAGCTGTTTTTT. Translated: CASSSEPQSFTGELFF. The chain has TRBV7-8 and TRBJ2-2; D gene uncertain. Germline CDR1 and CDR2: SGHVS and FQNEAQ. The CDR3 consists of 16 residues. V lost 4 bases and J lost 4, with 16 bases in between. The whole variable domain, remainder taken from reference TRBV7-8 and TRBJ2-2, is GAGVSQSPRYKVAKRGQDVALRCDPISGHVSLFWYQQALGQGPEFLTYFQNEAQLDKSGLPSDRFFAERPEGSVSTLKIQRTQQEDSAVYLCASSSEPQSFTGELFFGEGSRLTVL.

CDR3 in DNA: TGTGCCAGCAGTGGACTAGGGACTAGCGGAGCAGATACGCAGTATTTT. As protein: CASSGLGTSGADTQYF. The chain uses TRBV28 and TRBJ2-3; 11 bases line up with TRBD2. V was clipped by 5 bases and J by 4 bases; unmatched bases: 8. The CDR3 is 16 amino acids. Germline CDR1 MDHEN, CDR2 SYDVKM.

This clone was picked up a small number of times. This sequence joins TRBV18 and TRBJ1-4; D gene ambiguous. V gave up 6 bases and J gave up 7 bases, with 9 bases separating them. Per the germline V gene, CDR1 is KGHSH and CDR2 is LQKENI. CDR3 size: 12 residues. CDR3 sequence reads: CASSRTREKLFF. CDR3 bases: TGTGCCAGCTCCCGGACTCGTGAAAAACTGTTTTTT.

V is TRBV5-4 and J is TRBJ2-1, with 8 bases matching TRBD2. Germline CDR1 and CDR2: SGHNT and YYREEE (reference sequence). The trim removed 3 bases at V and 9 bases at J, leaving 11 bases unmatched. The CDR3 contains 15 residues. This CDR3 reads CASSSGLESAIEQFF. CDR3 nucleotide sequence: TGTGCCAGCAGCTCGGGACTAGAGTCCGCAATTGAGCAGTTCTTC.

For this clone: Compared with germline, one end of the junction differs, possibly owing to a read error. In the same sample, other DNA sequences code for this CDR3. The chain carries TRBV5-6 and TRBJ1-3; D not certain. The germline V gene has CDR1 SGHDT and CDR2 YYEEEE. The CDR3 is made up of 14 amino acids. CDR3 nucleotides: TGCGCCAGCAGCTCGGGAATCGCTGGAAACACCATATATTTT. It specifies CASSSGIAGNTIYF.

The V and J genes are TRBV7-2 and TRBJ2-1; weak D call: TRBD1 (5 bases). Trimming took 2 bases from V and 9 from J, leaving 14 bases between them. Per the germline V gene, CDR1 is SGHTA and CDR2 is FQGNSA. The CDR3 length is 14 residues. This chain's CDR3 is CASSLSQGSGEQFF. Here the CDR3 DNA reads TGTGCCAGCAGCTTATCGCAGGGATCGGGTGAGCAGTTCTTC.

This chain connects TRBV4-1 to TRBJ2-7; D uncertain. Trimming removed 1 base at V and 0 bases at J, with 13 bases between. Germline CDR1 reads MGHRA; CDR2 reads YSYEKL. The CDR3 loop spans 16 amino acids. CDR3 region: CASSQAHGRASYEQYF. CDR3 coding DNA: TGCGCCAGCAGCCAAGCCCACGGAAGGGCCTCCTACGAGCAGTACTTC.

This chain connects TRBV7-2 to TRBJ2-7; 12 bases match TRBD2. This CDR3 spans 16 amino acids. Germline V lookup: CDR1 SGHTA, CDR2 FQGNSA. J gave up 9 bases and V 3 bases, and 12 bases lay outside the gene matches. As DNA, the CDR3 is TGTGCCAGCAGCTTGGGCGGGGCTAGCGGGAGGGCCGGGCAGTACTTC. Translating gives CASSLGGASGRAGQYF.

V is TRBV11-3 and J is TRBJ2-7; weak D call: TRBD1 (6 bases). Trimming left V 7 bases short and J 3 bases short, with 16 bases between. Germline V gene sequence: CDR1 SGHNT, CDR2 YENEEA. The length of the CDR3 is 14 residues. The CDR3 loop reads CASTDRYRDYEQYF. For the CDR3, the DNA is TGTGCCAGCACCGACCGGTACAGGGACTACGAGCAGTACTTC.

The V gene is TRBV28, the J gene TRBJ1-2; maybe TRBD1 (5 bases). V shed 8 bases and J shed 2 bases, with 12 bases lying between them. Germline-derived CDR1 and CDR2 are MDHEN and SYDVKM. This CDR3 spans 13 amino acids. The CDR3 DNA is TGTGCCAGCGAGTCGGGGGGGAACTATGGCTACACCTTC. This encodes CASESGGNYGYTF.

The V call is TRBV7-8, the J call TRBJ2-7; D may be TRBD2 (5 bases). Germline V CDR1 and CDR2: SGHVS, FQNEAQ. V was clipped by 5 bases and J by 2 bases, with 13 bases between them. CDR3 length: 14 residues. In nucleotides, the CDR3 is TGTGCCAGCAGCCTAGAGACGGGGACCTACGAGCAGTACTTC. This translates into CASSLETGTYEQYF.

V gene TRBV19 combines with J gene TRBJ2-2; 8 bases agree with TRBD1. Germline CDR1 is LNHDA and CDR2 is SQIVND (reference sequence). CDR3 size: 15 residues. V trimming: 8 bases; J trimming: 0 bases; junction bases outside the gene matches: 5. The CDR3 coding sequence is TGTGCCAGTCGATTGGACAGGGCGAACACCGGGGAGCTGTTTTTT. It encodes CASRLDRANTGELFF.

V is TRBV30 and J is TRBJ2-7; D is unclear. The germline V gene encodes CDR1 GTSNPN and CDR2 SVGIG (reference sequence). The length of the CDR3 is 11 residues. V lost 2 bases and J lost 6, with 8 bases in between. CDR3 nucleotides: TGTGCCTGGAGTAATCCATTCGAGCAGTACTTC. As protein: CAWSNPFEQYF. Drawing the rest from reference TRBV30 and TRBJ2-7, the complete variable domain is SQTIHQWPATLVQPVGSPLSLECTVEGTSNPNLYWYRQAAGRGLQLLFYSVGIGQISSEVPQNLSASRPQDRQFILSSKKLLLSDSGFYLCAWSNPFEQYFGPGTRLTVT.

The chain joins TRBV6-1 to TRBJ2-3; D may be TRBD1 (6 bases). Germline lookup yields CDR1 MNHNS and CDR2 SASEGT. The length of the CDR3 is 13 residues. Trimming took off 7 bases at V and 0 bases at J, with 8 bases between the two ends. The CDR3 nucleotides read TGTGCCAGCATAACAGGGAGCACAGATACGCAGTATTTT. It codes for CASITGSTDTQYF.

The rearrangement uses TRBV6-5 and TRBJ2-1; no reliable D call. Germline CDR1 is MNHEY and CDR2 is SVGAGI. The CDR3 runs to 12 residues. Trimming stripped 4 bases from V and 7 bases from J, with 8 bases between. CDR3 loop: CASSSHLNEQFF. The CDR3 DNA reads TGTGCCAGCAGTTCCCACCTGAATGAGCAGTTCTTC.

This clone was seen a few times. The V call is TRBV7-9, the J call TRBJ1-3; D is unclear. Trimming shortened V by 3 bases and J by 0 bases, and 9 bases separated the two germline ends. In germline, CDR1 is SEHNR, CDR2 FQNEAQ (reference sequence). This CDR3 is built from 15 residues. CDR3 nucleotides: TGTGCCAGCAGCTTGTACGAAAGCTCTGGAAACACCATATATTTT. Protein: CASSLYESSGNTIYF.

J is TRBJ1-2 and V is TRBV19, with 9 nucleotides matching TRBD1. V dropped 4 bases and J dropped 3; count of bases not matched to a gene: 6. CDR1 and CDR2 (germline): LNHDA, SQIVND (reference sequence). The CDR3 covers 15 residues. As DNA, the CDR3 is TGTGCCAGTAGTACAGGGGGACAGGGCTACTATGGCTACACCTTC. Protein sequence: CASSTGGQGYYGYTF.

The DNA for the CDR3 is TGTGCCACCAGCACACATTTTGGACCGGGCCCCACAGATACGCAGTATTTT. Translating it yields CATSTHFGPGPTDTQYF. The chain recombines TRBV15 with TRBJ2-3; D is unclear. Germline values: CDR1 LNHNV, CDR2 YYDKDF (reference sequence). V was clipped by 4 bases and J by 2 bases, with 19 bases between them. The CDR3 is 17 amino acids.

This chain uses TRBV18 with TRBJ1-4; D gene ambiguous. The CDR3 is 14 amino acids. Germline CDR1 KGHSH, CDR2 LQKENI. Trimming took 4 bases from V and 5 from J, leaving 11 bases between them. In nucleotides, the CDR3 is TGTGCCAGCTCACGAAACAGTTTAAATGAAAAACTGTTTTTT. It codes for CASSRNSLNEKLFF.

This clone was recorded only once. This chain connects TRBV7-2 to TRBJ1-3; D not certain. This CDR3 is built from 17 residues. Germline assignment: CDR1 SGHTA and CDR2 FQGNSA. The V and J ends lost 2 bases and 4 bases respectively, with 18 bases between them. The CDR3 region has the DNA TGTGCCAGCAGCTTATACTCCGGCGCCGGGTCCGGAAACACCATATATTTT. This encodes CASSLYSGAGSGNTIYF. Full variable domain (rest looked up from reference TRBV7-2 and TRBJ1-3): GAGVSQSPSNKVTEKGKDVELRCDPISGHTALYWYRQSLGQGLEFLIYFQGNSAPDKSGLPSDRFSAERTGGSVSTLTIQRTQQEDSAVYLCASSLYSGAGSGNTIYFGEGSWLTVV.

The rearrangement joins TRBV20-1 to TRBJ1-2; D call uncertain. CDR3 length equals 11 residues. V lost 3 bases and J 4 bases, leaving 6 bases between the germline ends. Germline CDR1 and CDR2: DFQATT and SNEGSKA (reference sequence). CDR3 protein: CSARQTYGYTF. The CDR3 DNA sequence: TGCAGTGCTAGGCAGACCTATGGCTACACCTTC.

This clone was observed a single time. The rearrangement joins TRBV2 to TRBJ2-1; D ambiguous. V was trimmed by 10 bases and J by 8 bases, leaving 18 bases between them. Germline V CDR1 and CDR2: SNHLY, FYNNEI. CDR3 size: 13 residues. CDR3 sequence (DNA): TGTGCCAAGACAACAACCGGGTTCGATGAGCAGTTCTTC. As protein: CAKTTTGFDEQFF.

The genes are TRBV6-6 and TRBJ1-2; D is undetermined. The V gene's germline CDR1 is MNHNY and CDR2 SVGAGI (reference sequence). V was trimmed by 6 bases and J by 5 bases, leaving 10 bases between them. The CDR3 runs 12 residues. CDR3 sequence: CASSRTGYGYTF. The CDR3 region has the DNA TGTGCCAGCAGCCGGACCGGATATGGCTACACCTTC.

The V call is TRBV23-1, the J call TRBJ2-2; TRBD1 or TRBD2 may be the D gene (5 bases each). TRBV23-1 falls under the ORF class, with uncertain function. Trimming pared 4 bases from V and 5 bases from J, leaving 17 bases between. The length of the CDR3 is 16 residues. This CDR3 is CASSLPPNWGTGELFF. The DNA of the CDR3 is TGCGCCAGCAGTCTCCCGCCTAACTGGGGGACCGGGGAGCTGTTTTTT.

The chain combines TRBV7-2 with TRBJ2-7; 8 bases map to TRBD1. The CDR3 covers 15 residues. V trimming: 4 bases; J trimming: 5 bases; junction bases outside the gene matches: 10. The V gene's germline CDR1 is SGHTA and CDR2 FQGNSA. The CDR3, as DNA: TGTGCCAGCAGCTCAAAACCGTTGACAGGGGACGAGCAGTACTTC. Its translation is CASSSKPLTGDEQYF.

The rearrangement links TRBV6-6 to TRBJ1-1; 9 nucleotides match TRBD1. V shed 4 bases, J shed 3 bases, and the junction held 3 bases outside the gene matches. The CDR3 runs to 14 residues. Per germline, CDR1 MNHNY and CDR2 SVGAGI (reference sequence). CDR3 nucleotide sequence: TGTGCCAGCAGTTTCGACAGGGGGTACACTGAAGCTTTCTTT. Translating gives CASSFDRGYTEAFF.

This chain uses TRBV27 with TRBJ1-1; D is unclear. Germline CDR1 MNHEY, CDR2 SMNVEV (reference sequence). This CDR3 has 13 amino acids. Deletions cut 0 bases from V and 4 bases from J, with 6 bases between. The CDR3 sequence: CASSLSFLTEAFF. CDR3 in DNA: TGTGCCAGCAGTTTATCTTTTCTCACTGAAGCTTTCTTT.

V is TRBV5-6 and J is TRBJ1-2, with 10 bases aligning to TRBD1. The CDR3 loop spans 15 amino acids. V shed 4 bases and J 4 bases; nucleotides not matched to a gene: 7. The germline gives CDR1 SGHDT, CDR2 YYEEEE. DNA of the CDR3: TGTGCCAGCAGCCCGAGACAGGGGGCGAGCTATGGCTACACCTTC. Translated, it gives CASSPRQGASYGYTF.